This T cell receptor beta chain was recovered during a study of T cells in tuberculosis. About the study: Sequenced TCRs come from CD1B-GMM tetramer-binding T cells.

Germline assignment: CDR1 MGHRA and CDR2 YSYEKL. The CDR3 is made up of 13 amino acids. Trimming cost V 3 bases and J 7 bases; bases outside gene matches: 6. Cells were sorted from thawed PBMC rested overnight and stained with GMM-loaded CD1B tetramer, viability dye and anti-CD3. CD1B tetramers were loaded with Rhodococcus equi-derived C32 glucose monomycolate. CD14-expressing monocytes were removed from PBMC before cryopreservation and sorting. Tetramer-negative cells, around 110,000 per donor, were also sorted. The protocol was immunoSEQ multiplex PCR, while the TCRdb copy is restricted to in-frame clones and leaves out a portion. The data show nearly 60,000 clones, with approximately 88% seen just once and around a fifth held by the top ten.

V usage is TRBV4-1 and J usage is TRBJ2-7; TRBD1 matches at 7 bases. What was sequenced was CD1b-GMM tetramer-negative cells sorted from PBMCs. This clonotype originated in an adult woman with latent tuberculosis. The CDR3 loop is CASSQTGLGEQYF. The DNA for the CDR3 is TGCGCCAGCAGCCAGACAGGGTTGGGGGAGCAGTACTTC.